One and the same sample provided the 20 T cell receptor beta chains below, sequenced in a study of shared clonotypes between healthy human individuals. Assay: immunoSEQ multiplex PCR; the TCRdb copy retains only in-frame clones and omits some. This repertoire shows 2.3 million or so clones, over 85% found once; its top ten account for under 0.45%. Sequenced: naive CD4+ T cells from PBMCs. Subset reported: CD45RA+ positively selected. All receptors derive from a young man in good health. Some clones in this sample may be carry-over from other donors' samples.

The V call is TRBV20-1, the J call TRBJ2-1; weak D call: TRBD1 (5 bases). The ends were cut back, 3 bases at V and 10 bases at J, with 10 bases in the middle. CDR3 length equals 11 residues. CDR1 is DFQATT, CDR2 SNEGSKA, per germline (reference sequence). DNA for the CDR3: TGCAGTGCTAGCAGGGCTTTGGAGCAGTTCTTC. Translating it yields CSASRALEQFF.

J is TRBJ2-7 and V is TRBV2; 10 positions agree with TRBD2. Germline CDR1 reads SNHLY; CDR2 reads FYNNEI. V lost 6 bases, J lost 2 bases, and 4 bases stayed unmatched. This CDR3 comprises 14 residues. CDR3 nucleotide sequence: TGTGCCAGCAGCAGCGGGAGGGGAACCTACGAGCAGTACTTC. This codes for CASSSGRGTYEQYF. The complete variable domain, with remaining parts taken from reference TRBV2 and TRBJ2-7, reads EPEVTQTPSHQVTQMGQEVILRCVPISNHLYFYWYRQILGQKVEFLVSFYNNEISEKSEIFDDQFSVERPDGSNFTLKIRSTKLEDSAMYFCASSSGRGTYEQYFGPGTRLTVT.

The chain is built from TRBV19 and TRBJ2-6; no definite D call. CDR3 length: 14 amino acids. Germline CDR1 is LNHDA and CDR2 is SQIVND (reference sequence). V lost 9 bases, J lost 3 bases, and 12 bases lay in between. The CDR3, as DNA: TGTGCCAGCAACCTTCCGAGTGGGGCCAACGTCCTGACTTTC. Encoded protein: CASNLPSGANVLTF.

The chain carries TRBV28 and TRBJ2-3, with 12 bases that match TRBD2. The germline V gene encodes CDR1 MDHEN and CDR2 SYDVKM. J lost 6 bases, V lost 8 bases, and 15 bases had no gene match. The CDR3 is 17 amino acids. The CDR3 is CASPPTLAGGLGDTQYF. The CDR3 region has the DNA TGTGCCAGCCCGCCGACCCTAGCGGGAGGGCTTGGGGATACGCAGTATTTT.

This clone appeared once. V gene TRBV5-8 combines with J gene TRBJ2-7; 11 bases map to TRBD2. Germline CDR1 is SGHTS and CDR2 is YDEGEE. There are 16 residues in the CDR3. V lost 4 bases to trimming and J lost 1 base; unmatched junction nucleotides: 7. In DNA form, the CDR3 reads TGTGCCAGCAGCCCCTCTAGCGGGAGGTCATCCTACGAGCAGTACTTC. This translates into CASSPSSGRSSYEQYF.

This clone appeared once. The rearrangement links TRBV10-3 to TRBJ2-5, with 7 bases that match TRBD2. Trimming took 10 bases from V and 4 from J; bases not matched to a gene: 12. The CDR3 covers 14 residues. Germline V gene sequence: CDR1 ENHRY, CDR2 SYGVKD. In DNA form, the CDR3 reads TGTGCCACCCGGTGGGGGGGGGAAGCAGAGACCCAGTACTTC. Protein product: CATRWGGEAETQYF.

V usage is TRBV14 and J usage is TRBJ1-2; unclear D gene. Trimming took off 5 bases at V and 7 bases at J, with 14 bases between the two ends. The CDR3 contains 13 residues. The germline V gene has CDR1 SGHDN and CDR2 FVKESK. The CDR3 bases are TGTGCCAGCAGCGGCCGGGGTGGCGGTGGCTACACCTTC. Its translation: CASSGRGGGGYTF.

The chain is built from TRBV5-1 and TRBJ1-4; TRBD1 matches 7 bases. V was clipped by 3 bases and J by 7 bases; unmatched bases: 6. The germline CDR1 and CDR2 sequences are SGHRS and YFSETQ. The CDR3 loop spans 14 amino acids. The CDR3 DNA reads TGCGCCAGCAGCTCCGGGACAGACCTTGAAAAACTGTTTTTT. It yields the protein CASSSGTDLEKLFF.

J is TRBJ1-1 and V is TRBV20-1; no firm D call. The CDR3 is 11 amino acids. Germline V gene sequence: CDR1 DFQATT, CDR2 SNEGSKA (reference sequence). The CDR3 sequence is CSIIMISEAFF. The CDR3 coding sequence is TGCAGCATAATTATGATTTCTGAAGCTTTCTTT.

The CDR3 region is CATSRGRTPEAKNIQYF. The CDR3 nucleotides are TGTGCCACCAGCCGCGGGCGGACCCCCGAAGCCAAAAACATTCAGTACTTC. The chain joins TRBV15 to TRBJ2-4, with D tentatively TRBD2 (5 bases). This CDR3 is built from 17 residues. V lost 5 bases and J 0 bases, leaving 17 bases between the germline ends. Germline V CDR1 and CDR2: LNHNV, YYDKDF (reference sequence). The full variable domain, its missing parts supplied by reference TRBV15 and TRBJ2-4, is DAMVIQNPRYQVTQFGKPVTLSCSQTLNHNVMYWYQQKSSQAPKLLFHYYDKDFNNEADTPDNFQSRRPNTSFCFLDIRSPGLGDTAMYLCATSRGRTPEAKNIQYFGAGTRLSVL.

The CDR3 coding sequence is TGTGCCAGCAGCCCGCAAGTGGATTCTACCTACGAGCAGTACTTC. Its translation is CASSPQVDSTYEQYF. The chain employs TRBV9 and TRBJ2-7; D unclear. The germline CDR1 and CDR2 sequences are SGDLS and YYNGEE. Trimming pared 4 bases from V and 2 bases from J, leaving 16 bases between. The CDR3 is 15 residues long.

The chain combines TRBV6-6 with TRBJ1-2, with 10 positions matching TRBD1. Germline assignment: CDR1 MNHNY and CDR2 SVGAGI (reference sequence). The J segment lost 7 bases and the V segment lost 9 bases, leaving 11 bases of the junction unmatched. CDR3 length: 14 amino acids. As DNA, the CDR3 is TGTGCCAGTCAACACGGACAGGGGGTAGGTGGCTACACCTTC. It yields the protein CASQHGQGVGGYTF.

The rearrangement links TRBV5-4 to TRBJ1-2, with D tentatively TRBD1 (5 bases). CDR3 length: 13 residues. The germline CDR1 and CDR2 sequences are SGHNT and YYREEE (reference sequence). The V and J ends lost 2 bases and 7 bases respectively, with 12 bases between them. The DNA of the CDR3 is TGTGCCAGCAGCTTTAGGCAGGGTGGTGGCTACACCTTC. Protein product: CASSFRQGGGYTF. The whole variable domain, remainder taken from reference TRBV5-4 and TRBJ1-2, is ETGVTQSPTHLIKTRGQQVTLRCSSQSGHNTVSWYQQALGQGPQFIFQYYREEENGRGNFPPRFSGLQFPNYSSELNVNALELDDSALYLCASSFRQGGGYTFGSGTRLTVV.

This sequence joins TRBV20-1 and TRBJ1-2; D is ambiguous. Germline CDR1 DFQATT, CDR2 SNEGSKA (reference sequence). This CDR3 contains 10 residues. V lost 5 bases to trimming and J lost 8 bases, with 9 bases between them. This chain's CDR3 is CSAPNPGYTF. CDR3 DNA sequence: TGCAGTGCTCCCAACCCGGGCTACACCTTC.

The V gene is TRBV28, the J gene TRBJ2-2; TRBD2 matches at 10 bases. Germline trimming cut 6 bases from V and 1 base from J; bases unmatched to any gene: 23. Germline CDR1 is MDHEN and CDR2 is SYDVKM. The CDR3 totals 22 residues. The CDR3 DNA is TGTGCCAGCAGCCGTCCGGCCCTGGCTAGCGGGAGAGAAACGGTGAACACCGGGGAGCTGTTTTTT. Its translation is CASSRPALASGRETVNTGELFF. The whole variable domain, remainder taken from reference TRBV28 and TRBJ2-2, is DVKVTQSSRYLVKRTGEKVFLECVQDMDHENMFWYRQDPGLGLRLIYFSYDVKMKEKGDIPEGYSVSREKKERFSLILESASTNQTSMYLCASSRPALASGRETVNTGELFFGEGSRLTVL.

This chain links TRBV25-1 with TRBJ1-6; perhaps TRBD1 as D (6 bases). Germline CDR1 MGHDK, CDR2 SYGVNS. The CDR3 has 15 amino acids. Trimming shortened V by 0 bases and J by 8 bases, and 11 bases separated the two germline ends. DNA of the CDR3: TGTGCCAGCAGTGAATATCTGACAGGAGATTCACCCCTCCACTTT. Residues: CASSEYLTGDSPLHF.

The V gene is TRBV27, the J gene TRBJ2-3; the match to TRBD1 covers 7 bases. The CDR3 is 15 residues long. Germline CDR1 is MNHEY and CDR2 is SMNVEV (reference sequence). Trimming took 5 bases from V and 2 from J; bases not matched to a gene: 7. The CDR3 bases are TGTGCCAGCAGTCCGACAGGGTTCTACACAGATACGCAGTATTTT. It translates to CASSPTGFYTDTQYF.

The gene calls are TRBV6-1 and TRBJ2-5, with D possibly matching TRBD1 (6 bases). Germline V gene data show CDR1 as MNHNS and CDR2 as SASEGT. V lost 4 bases, J lost 4 bases, and 10 bases lay in between. CDR3 size: 13 residues. CDR3 in DNA: TGTGCCAGCAGTGGGGGACAATCAGAGACCCAGTACTTC. It translates to CASSGGQSETQYF.

V usage is TRBV5-1 and J usage is TRBJ1-1; D possibly corresponds to TRBD1 (5 bases). This CDR3 has 14 residues. Per germline, CDR1 SGHRS and CDR2 YFSETQ. The ends were cut back, 4 bases at V and 10 bases at J, with 20 bases in the middle. The CDR3 coding sequence is TGCGCCAGCAGCCCCGGCGGGACTTTTGAATTAGCTTTCTTT. Translating it yields CASSPGGTFELAFF. The entire variable domain, with the rest obtained from reference TRBV5-1 and TRBJ1-1, is as follows: KAGVTQTPRYLIKTRGQQVTLSCSPISGHRSVSWYQQTPGQGLQFLFEYFSETQRNKGNFPGRFSGRQFSNSRSEMNVSTLELGDSALYLCASSPGGTFELAFFGQGTRLTVV.

The V gene is TRBV11-3, the J gene TRBJ2-1; tentative D call: TRBD1 (6 bases). Trimming removed 5 bases from V and 5 bases from J, with 16 bases in between. Per germline, CDR1 SGHNT and CDR2 YENEEA. There are 15 residues in the CDR3. CDR3: CASSRRQGTHNEQFF. DNA for the CDR3: TGTGCCAGCAGCCGCCGTCAGGGGACACACAATGAGCAGTTCTTC.